These T cell receptor beta chains were read from a single sample in a study of graft-versus-host responses after intestinal transplantation. These TCRs are of unknown antigen specificity. The method was immunoSEQ multiplex PCR; TCRdb's version includes in-frame clones alone and lacks a portion of them. The table includes 95,000 to 110,000 clones, 80% to 90% detected once. The starting material was unstimulated CD4+ T cells sorted from spleen or lymph node cells, obtained before transplant. All receptors come from a human donor who was the organ donor for an intestinal transplant. Both conserved end residues are part of each CDR3. A D gene is named only where the DNA matches it firmly. Some rows mark clone size as missing; the rest say once, few, many or name a class of expanded clone.

clone size	J gene	CDR3 length	D gene	V gene	CDR3 protein	CDR3 DNA
-	TRBJ2-5	13	-	TRBV5-1	CASSLEDGETQYF	TGCGCCAGCAGCTTGGAGGACGGAGAGACCCAGTACTTC
-	TRBJ2-7	15	TRBD1	TRBV7-9	CASSLVRGHRDEQYF	TGTGCCAGCAGCTTAGTGAGGGGGCATCGCGACGAGCAGTACTTC
-	TRBJ2-2	17	TRBD1	TRBV5-1	CASSLEIRDRGAGELFF	TGCGCCAGCAGCTTGGAAATCCGGGACAGGGGCGCGGGGGAGCTGTTTTTT
-	TRBJ1-5	13	-	TRBV19	CASSIDLRQPQHF	TGTGCCAGTAGTATAGATCTGCGTCAGCCCCAGCATTTT
-	TRBJ2-2	16	-	TRBV5-1	CASSPGGDFNTGELFF	TGCGCCAGCAGCCCAGGAGGGGATTTTAACACCGGGGAGCTGTTTTTT
-	TRBJ1-2	15	-	TRBV5-1	CASSQGVRVDYGYTF	TGCGCCAGCAGCCAAGGGGTCAGGGTAGACTATGGCTACACCTTC
-	TRBJ1-1	16	-	TRBV27	CASKPISRGLNTEAFF	TGTGCCAGCAAACCCATATCCAGGGGACTTAACACTGAAGCTTTCTTT
-	TRBJ1-5	16	-	TRBV10-1	CASSGRAGESNQPQHF	TGCGCCAGCAGCGGAAGGGCAGGGGAAAGCAATCAGCCCCAGCATTTT
-	TRBJ1-4	15	-	TRBV18	CASSPPGLQNEKLFF	TGTGCCAGCTCACCACCGGGACTACAGAATGAAAAACTGTTTTTT
-	TRBJ2-3	15	TRBD2	TRBV7-3	CASSLDAGGTDTQYF	TGTGCCAGCAGCTTAGACGCGGGGGGCACAGATACGCAGTATTTT
-	TRBJ1-1	13	-	TRBV2	CASLRGAETEAFF	TGTGCCAGCCTCCGGGGGGCAGAAACTGAAGCTTTCTTT
-	TRBJ2-7	14	-	TRBV11-2	CASSPRTAYYEQYF	TGTGCCAGCAGCCCCCGGACCGCCTATTACGAGCAGTACTTC
-	TRBJ2-7	16	-	TRBV5-5	CASSSGPTGPDYEQYF	TGTGCCAGCAGCTCGGGCCCTACAGGGCCCGACTACGAGCAGTACTTC
-	TRBJ1-5	14	TRBD1	TRBV19	CASSRTGNNQPQHF	TGTGCCAGTTCCCGGACAGGTAACAATCAGCCCCAGCATTTT
-	TRBJ1-6	15	-	TRBV6-1	CASSAGGAGRSPLHF	TGTGCCAGCAGTGCGGGCGGGGCAGGGCGGTCACCCCTCCACTTT
-	TRBJ1-5	14	TRBD1	TRBV30	CAWSLQGGHQPQHF	TGTGCCTGGAGTCTCCAAGGGGGCCATCAGCCCCAGCATTTT
-	TRBJ2-7	17	-	TRBV5-5	CASSLDSGQTNPHPRYF	TGTGCCAGCAGCTTGGATTCTGGACAGACAAACCCCCATCCCCGGTACTTC
once	TRBJ2-7	14	TRBD1	TRBV29-1	CSVVFPQGAYEQYF	TGCAGCGTTGTTTTCCCACAGGGGGCCTACGAGCAGTACTTC
-	TRBJ2-7	13	TRBD2	TRBV2	CASKLAGGYEQYF	TGTGCCAGCAAACTAGCGGGAGGCTACGAGCAGTACTTC
-	TRBJ2-3	16	-	TRBV10-1	CASSETAPEYTDTQYF	TGCGCCAGCAGTGAGACAGCCCCAGAGTACACAGATACGCAGTATTTT
-	TRBJ2-7	15	-	TRBV7-2	CASSLSGASGYEQYF	TGTGCCAGCAGCTTATCCGGGGCAAGTGGCTACGAGCAGTACTTC
-	TRBJ2-7	14	-	TRBV10-2	CASRGLQGGYEQYF	TGCGCCAGCAGGGGCCTTCAGGGAGGCTACGAGCAGTACTTC
-	TRBJ1-2	12	-	TRBV9	CASSVDKGGYTF	TGTGCCAGCAGCGTAGATAAAGGGGGCTACACCTTC
once	TRBJ2-5	15	TRBD1	TRBV18	CASSPGTGGSETQYF	TGTGCCAGCTCACCAGGGACAGGTGGTTCGGAGACCCAGTACTTC
-	TRBJ2-1	16	TRBD2	TRBV7-9	CASSLAGLADYNEQFF	TGTGCCAGCAGCTTAGCAGGTCTAGCGGATTACAATGAGCAGTTCTTC
-	TRBJ2-2	15	-	TRBV18	CASSPQGRHTGELFF	TGTGCCAGCTCACCACAGGGGCGGCACACCGGGGAGCTGTTTTTT
-	TRBJ2-5	14	-	TRBV10-1	CASSAAGREETQYF	TGCGCCAGCAGTGCGGCGGGGAGAGAGGAGACCCAGTACTTC
-	TRBJ2-5	16	-	TRBV5-1	CASSYSGSVKLETQYF	TGCGCCAGCAGCTACTCAGGTTCCGTGAAGTTAGAGACCCAGTACTTC
-	TRBJ2-5	14	-	TRBV4-1	CASSQEGHRETQYF	TGCGCCAGCAGCCAAGAGGGGCACAGAGAGACCCAGTACTTC
-	TRBJ1-1	15	-	TRBV6-1	CASSGDDRWNTEAFF	TGTGCCAGCAGCGGTGATGACAGGTGGAACACTGAAGCTTTCTTT
-	TRBJ1-4	13	-	TRBV5-1	CASSSSNVQKLFF	TGCGCCAGCAGCTCCTCCAATGTGCAAAAACTGTTTTTT
-	TRBJ2-2	15	TRBD2	TRBV19	CASRASGNMAGELFF	TGTGCCAGTCGCGCCAGCGGGAATATGGCCGGGGAGCTGTTTTTT
-	TRBJ1-1	14	TRBD1	TRBV7-2	CASSLVTGGTEAFF	TGTGCCAGCAGCTTAGTTACAGGGGGCACTGAAGCTTTCTTT
-	TRBJ2-2	14	-	TRBV19	CASSTDRATGELFF	TGTGCCAGTAGTACGGATCGGGCCACCGGGGAGCTGTTTTTT
-	TRBJ1-2	15	-	TRBV9	CASSVGPGANYGYTF	TGTGCCAGCAGCGTAGGGCCAGGGGCTAACTATGGCTACACCTTC
-	TRBJ1-2	13	TRBD1	TRBV7-9	CASRPTGVYGYTF	TGTGCCAGCAGACCTACAGGGGTCTATGGCTACACCTTC
-	TRBJ2-1	18	TRBD2	TRBV18	CASSPGGGPILSYNEQFF	TGTGCCAGCTCACCGGGCGGGGGGCCCATTCTTTCCTACAATGAGCAGTTCTTC
-	TRBJ2-1	17	TRBD2	TRBV11-2	CASSSRLAGSSYNEQFF	TGTGCCAGCAGCTCCCGCCTAGCGGGGAGCTCCTACAATGAGCAGTTCTTC
-	TRBJ1-6	15	-	TRBV18	CASSPIEGNSSPLHF	TGTGCCAGCTCCCCGATTGAGGGTAATTCTTCACCCCTCCACTTT
-	TRBJ1-5	18	TRBD1	TRBV27	CASSLLGQARYSNQPQHF	TGTGCCAGCAGTCTCCTCGGACAGGCTAGATATAGCAATCAGCCCCAGCATTTT
-	TRBJ2-7	13	-	TRBV11-2	CASSLSGNYEQYF	TGTGCCAGCAGCTTATCGGGTAACTACGAGCAGTACTTC
-	TRBJ1-1	16	-	TRBV5-6	CASSLQGGLSGIEAFF	TGTGCCAGCAGCTTGCAGGGAGGGCTCTCGGGGATTGAAGCTTTCTTT
-	TRBJ2-5	17	TRBD2	TRBV10-3	CAISGQGLAGVQETQYF	TGTGCCATCAGCGGTCAGGGACTAGCGGGTGTTCAAGAGACCCAGTACTTC
-	TRBJ2-7	13	-	TRBV28	CASSLAPPGEQYF	TGTGCCAGCAGTCTAGCGCCGCCGGGCGAGCAGTACTTC
once	TRBJ2-7	14	TRBD2	TRBV2	CASRGLAGSYEQYF	TGTGCCAGTAGAGGGTTAGCGGGTTCCTACGAGCAGTACTTC
few	TRBJ2-1	13	-	TRBV11-2	CASRKGGRDEQFF	TGTGCCAGCAGAAAAGGGGGTAGGGATGAGCAGTTCTTC
-	TRBJ1-4	16	TRBD1	TRBV19	CASTDYRGHAGEKLFF	TGTGCCAGTACCGATTACAGGGGGCACGCCGGAGAAAAACTGTTTTTT
-	TRBJ1-2	15	-	TRBV7-9	CASSLVGVQDYGYTF	TGTGCCAGCAGCTTAGTAGGGGTACAGGACTATGGCTACACCTTC